The next 29 T cell receptor beta chains were all read from a single sample in a study of T cells in Graves' hyperthyroidism and ophthalmopathy (dated by TCRdb to between 2019 and 2020). The library was prepared using multiplex PCR. The instrument given in TCRdb is Illumina HiSeq 2000. Amplification of TCR beta CDR3 regions was carried out from RNA transcripts. For the first round of RT-PCR on the TCR CDR3, the HTBI primer set was used together with the Qiagen OneStep RT-PCR kit. Using fastp at Q25 and MiXCR, TCRdb reprocessed the public reads and kept productive beta chains. CDR3 protein duplicates are merged, each entry listing the most common genes and DNA. The sample data list approximately 610,000 distinct CDR3 sequences, and about 15% of these were observed just once. Jointly, the top ten make up around 4% of the sample. Sequenced input: blood. These receptor sequences come from a woman in her forties with Graves' ophthalmopathy.

This clonotype was detected ten times or more. J is TRBJ2-5 and V is TRBV2; 10 nucleotides align to TRBD2. The J segment lost 4 bases and the V segment lost 2 bases, leaving 4 bases of the junction unmatched. Germline loops: CDR1 SNHLY, CDR2 FYNNEI. This CDR3 has 15 amino acids. CDR3 protein: CASSEMGLATETQYF. CDR3 in DNA: TGTGCCAGCAGTGAAATGGGACTAGCGACAGAGACCCAGTACTTC.

This clonotype occurred many times. In DNA form, the CDR3 reads TGCGCCAGCAGCCACGGACCGGGAGAGAGTGAAGCTTTCTTT. It specifies CASSHGPGESEAFF. The genes are TRBV4-1 and TRBJ1-1; D gene ambiguous. The CDR3 contains 14 residues. Deletions cut 3 bases from V and 7 bases from J, with 15 bases between. Per germline, CDR1 MGHRA and CDR2 YSYEKL.

This clonotype was found many times. V usage is TRBV6-1 and J usage is TRBJ1-5, with 11 bases lining up with TRBD1. Germline CDR1 and CDR2: MNHNS and SASEGT. The CDR3 extends over 16 amino acids. V dropped 5 bases and J dropped 6; count of bases not matched to a gene: 9. CDR3 in DNA: TGTGCCAGCAGTCCCGGGACAGGGGGTAGACGTCAGCCCCAGCATTTT. Protein product: CASSPGTGGRRQPQHF.

At least ten counts were recorded for this clonotype. This chain joins TRBV6-2 or TRBV6-3 and TRBJ1-1, with D maybe TRBD1 (6 bases). This CDR3 is built from 12 residues. Germline CDR1 and CDR2: MNHEY and SVGEGT. With 8 bases removed from V and 8 bases from J, the gap between germline ends came to 15 bases. CDR3 amino acids: CASGKLDREAFF. In DNA form, the CDR3 reads TGTGCCAGCGGTAAACTCGACAGGGAAGCTTTCTTT.

This chain connects TRBV6-2 or TRBV6-3 to TRBJ1-5; the D is unclear. V was trimmed by 0 bases and J by 7 bases, leaving 10 bases between them. This CDR3 spans 14 amino acids. Germline CDR1 is MNHEY and CDR2 is SVGEGT. The CDR3 loop is CASSYSLPAQPQHF. The CDR3 nucleotides are TGTGCCAGCAGTTACTCCCTTCCCGCCCAGCCCCAGCATTTT.

At least ten counts were recorded for this clonotype. V and J are TRBV11-1 and TRBJ2-7; the match to TRBD2 covers 10 bases. V gave up 1 base and J gave up 1 base; unmatched junction bases: 10. Germline assignment: CDR1 SGHAT and CDR2 FQDESV (reference sequence). The CDR3 length is 18 residues. CDR3 in amino acids: CASSLVNFGLAVSYEQYF. The CDR3, as DNA: TGTGCCAGCAGCTTAGTAAACTTCGGACTAGCGGTATCCTACGAGCAGTACTTC.

This clonotype was seen many times. This chain links TRBV6-1 with TRBJ1-2; 10 bases line up with TRBD1. CDR3 length: 14 amino acids. The V gene end was trimmed by 6 bases and the J gene end by 4 bases; junction bases not matched to a gene: 5. Per the germline V gene, CDR1 is MNHNS and CDR2 is SASEGT. The CDR3 sequence: CASRSGTGVYGYTF. The CDR3 DNA is TGTGCCAGCAGGTCAGGGACAGGGGTCTATGGCTACACCTTC.

This clonotype showed up just a few times. This chain links TRBV10-2 with TRBJ1-1, with 12 bases matching TRBD1. This CDR3 is built from 14 residues. The ends lost 6 bases at V and 11 bases at J; junction bases unmatched: 10. Germline CDR1 and CDR2: WSHSY and SAAADI. The chain's CDR3 is CASRRPGQGARAFF. The CDR3 DNA follows: TGCGCCAGCAGGAGACCGGGACAGGGGGCAAGGGCTTTCTTT.

In its sample, this clonotype was seen a few times. The rearrangement joins TRBV12-3 or TRBV12-4 to TRBJ2-4; D remains ambiguous. The CDR3 is made up of 14 amino acids. V gave up 5 bases and J gave up 3 bases, with 11 bases separating them. The CDR3 DNA reads as TGTGCCAGCAGTCCCCGGGCAGGCAAAAACATTCAGTACTTC. Translated: CASSPRAGKNIQYF.

At least ten counts were recorded for this clonotype. The rearrangement joins TRBV28 to TRBJ2-5, with 10 bases lining up with TRBD2. The CDR3 has 18 residues. Losses at the gene ends were 6 bases for V and 5 bases for J; bases not matched to a gene: 18. Germline V CDR1 and CDR2: MDHEN, SYDVKM. In DNA form, the CDR3 reads TGTGCCAGCAGAGGAACTAGCGGGATCGAAAATGGCGGGGAGACCCAGTACTTC. This gives the protein CASRGTSGIENGGETQYF.

This clonotype was counted many times. The genes are TRBV28 and TRBJ1-5; TRBD1 might be the D (5 bases). This CDR3 has 15 amino acids. V dropped 4 bases and J dropped 4 bases, with 14 bases sitting between them. From germline, CDR1 is MDHEN and CDR2 SYDVKM. For the CDR3, the DNA is TGTGCCAGCAGTTCGCATTCAGGGTCGAATCAGCCCCAGCATTTT. Its translation is CASSSHSGSNQPQHF.

This clonotype occurred many times. V and J are TRBV27 and TRBJ2-7; 9 bases are shared with TRBD2. The CDR3 consists of 14 residues. The J segment lost 3 bases and the V segment lost 4 bases, leaving 4 bases of the junction unmatched. Germline CDR1 MNHEY, CDR2 SMNVEV (reference sequence). DNA for the CDR3: TGTGCCAGCAGTTCCGGGCGGGAGGGCTACGAGCAGTACTTC. Its protein product is CASSSGREGYEQYF.

This clonotype has ten or more counts. The chain is built from TRBV29-1 and TRBJ1-1; 7 bases map to TRBD1. V shed 3 bases and J 11 bases; nucleotides not matched to a gene: 15. The CDR3 runs to 14 residues. The V gene's germline CDR1 is SQVTM and CDR2 ANQGSEA. The CDR3 DNA follows: TGCAGCGTTGACTATGGGGACAGCTCTAAAATGGCTTTCTTT. It translates to CSVDYGDSSKMAFF.

This clonotype was recorded many times. The rearrangement uses TRBV15 and TRBJ1-5; D call uncertain. V lost 0 bases to trimming and J lost 4 bases, with 13 bases between them. CDR3 length: 16 residues. Germline CDR1 reads LNHNV; CDR2 reads YYDKDF (reference sequence). In DNA form, the CDR3 reads TGTGCCACCAGCAGAGAGAGAATTTCGGTGAATCAGCCCCAGCATTTT. It is translated as CATSRERISVNQPQHF.

This clonotype appeared many times. The CDR3 is CASSYTRVNTEAFF. As DNA, the CDR3 is TGCGCCAGCAGCTATACGAGGGTGAACACTGAAGCTTTCTTT. The chain is built from TRBV5-1 and TRBJ1-1; D gene ambiguous. The length of the CDR3 is 14 residues. V lost 3 bases and J 0 bases, leaving 9 bases between the germline ends. Germline lookup yields CDR1 SGHRS and CDR2 YFSETQ.

The chain is built from TRBV10-3 and TRBJ2-5; D gene ambiguous. CDR1 ENHRY and CDR2 SYGVKD come from the germline V gene. V was clipped by 4 bases and J by 0 bases, with 6 bases between them. The CDR3 totals 13 residues. CDR3 residues: CAISGSHQETQYF. The CDR3 DNA follows: TGTGCCATCAGTGGCAGCCACCAAGAGACCCAGTACTTC.

The chain uses TRBV27 and TRBJ2-2, with TRBD1 matching over 10 bases. The CDR3 has 18 residues. Trimming took 5 bases from V and 4 from J; bases not matched to a gene: 13. Germline assignment: CDR1 MNHEY and CDR2 SMNVEV (reference sequence). CDR3 residues: CASSRGRLTGGITGELFF. The CDR3 DNA is TGTGCCAGCAGTAGGGGGCGATTGACAGGGGGCATCACCGGGGAGCTGTTTTTT.

This clonotype was counted many times. The V gene is TRBV20-1, the J gene TRBJ2-7; 9 bases match TRBD2. Germline V CDR1 and CDR2: DFQATT, SNEGSKA (reference sequence). The CDR3 totals 15 residues. The ends lost 3 bases at V and 5 bases at J; junction bases unmatched: 11. In DNA form, the CDR3 reads TGCAGTGCTAGTGTAGCGGGAGTCCCAGCGGACGAGCAGTACTTC. Translated, it gives CSASVAGVPADEQYF.

Many counts were recorded for this clonotype. The chain carries TRBV24-1 and TRBJ1-2, with D unclear. Trimming removed 5 bases at V and 0 bases at J, with 9 bases between. This CDR3 is 14 amino acids long. The germline CDR1 and CDR2 sequences are KGHDR and SFDVKD. The CDR3 spells CATSGPTSNYGYTF. In nucleotides, the CDR3 is TGTGCCACCAGTGGGCCGACCTCTAACTATGGCTACACCTTC.

This chain connects TRBV4-2 to TRBJ2-3; 16 bases line up with TRBD2. Germline V CDR1 and CDR2: LGHNA, YNFKEQ. Trimming at V came to 3 bases and at J to 0 bases, leaving 0 bases not matched to a gene. The CDR3 sequence is 17 residues long. In nucleotides, the CDR3 is TGTGCCAGCAGCCAGGGACTAGCGGGGGGGAGCACAGATACGCAGTATTTT. This translates into CASSQGLAGGSTDTQYF.

The table lists this clonotype with many counts. The gene calls are TRBV27 and TRBJ2-5; 11 bases agree with TRBD1. Germline V lookup: CDR1 MNHEY, CDR2 SMNVEV (reference sequence). This CDR3 has 17 amino acids. J lost 4 bases, V lost 2 bases, and 9 bases had no gene match. The CDR3 protein is CASSLKYGDRGLETQYF. The CDR3 bases are TGTGCCAGCAGTTTAAAGTACGGGGACAGGGGGTTAGAGACCCAGTACTTC.

Ten or more counts support this clonotype. The chain uses TRBV20-1 and TRBJ2-7; 9 nucleotides align to TRBD1. V trimming: 3 bases; J trimming: 2 bases; junction bases outside the gene matches: 17. Germline V lookup: CDR1 DFQATT, CDR2 SNEGSKA (reference sequence). The CDR3 runs to 18 residues. The CDR3 nucleotides read TGCAGTGCTAGTGGGTTCCTAGGACAGGGGTTAAACACCTACGAGCAGTACTTC. This sequence encodes CSASGFLGQGLNTYEQYF.

The chain employs TRBV6-2 or TRBV6-3 and TRBJ2-7; TRBD2 is a possible D gene (5 bases). Trimming removed 2 bases from V and 2 bases from J, with 13 bases in between. Germline V CDR1 and CDR2: MNHEY, SVGEGT. There are 15 residues in the CDR3. CDR3: CASSYLGGPTYEQYF. The CDR3 DNA reads as TGTGCCAGCAGTTACCTGGGCGGGCCCACCTACGAGCAGTACTTC.

The rearrangement uses TRBV28 and TRBJ2-7; 9 positions agree with TRBD2. Germline V CDR1 and CDR2: MDHEN, SYDVKM. The CDR3 consists of 15 residues. V was pared by 6 bases and J by 0 bases, with 6 bases of the junction left unmatched. This chain's CDR3 is CASSGGGESSYEQYF. The CDR3 DNA reads TGTGCCAGCAGCGGCGGGGGGGAGTCCTCCTACGAGCAGTACTTC.

This clonotype occurred many times. V and J are TRBV28 and TRBJ1-1; D call uncertain. The CDR3 has 15 residues. The ends were cut back, 1 base at V and 2 bases at J, with 11 bases in the middle. Looked up from germline, CDR1 is MDHEN and CDR2 is SYDVKM. CDR3: CASSLFGRRNTEAFF. As DNA, the CDR3 is TGTGCCAGCAGTTTATTCGGCAGGCGAAACACTGAAGCTTTCTTT.

This clonotype was seen many times. V gene TRBV30 combines with J gene TRBJ2-7; no clear D. Germline CDR1 GTSNPN, CDR2 SVGIG (reference sequence). V lost 2 bases to trimming and J lost 5 bases, with 13 bases between them. This CDR3 has 13 residues. The CDR3 protein is CAWSFAGPNEQYF. The CDR3 nucleotides are TGTGCCTGGAGTTTTGCAGGTCCCAACGAGCAGTACTTC. Using reference TRBV30 and TRBJ2-7 for the parts outside the CDR3, the full variable domain is SQTIHQWPATLVQPVGSPLSLECTVEGTSNPNLYWYRQAAGRGLQLLFYSVGIGQISSEVPQNLSASRPQDRQFILSSKKLLLSDSGFYLCAWSFAGPNEQYFGPGTRLTVT.

The chain joins TRBV6-2 or TRBV6-3 to TRBJ1-5; no clear D gene. CDR1 MNHEY and CDR2 SVGEGT come from the germline V gene. The CDR3 is made up of 18 amino acids. V lost 0 bases and J lost 0, with 15 bases in between. CDR3: CASSYSTPGGFSNQPQHF. The CDR3 DNA follows: TGTGCCAGCAGTTACTCGACCCCCGGCGGGTTTAGCAATCAGCCCCAGCATTTT.

This clonotype was observed at least ten times. V is TRBV2 and J is TRBJ2-7; possible D gene TRBD1, 5 bases. The CDR3 has 13 residues. V was cut by 1 base and J by 6 bases, with 10 bases left in between. Germline assignment: CDR1 SNHLY and CDR2 FYNNEI. The CDR3 DNA follows: TGTGCCAGCAGTGAAGAGGGGTGGAGCGAGCAGTACTTC. Amino acid sequence: CASSEEGWSEQYF.

In this sample, this clonotype turned up many times. V gene TRBV19 combines with J gene TRBJ2-7; TRBD2 matches 9 bases. Unmatched junction bases numbered 5, after V lost 3 bases and J lost 5 bases. The CDR3 contains 14 residues. Germline V gene sequence: CDR1 LNHDA, CDR2 SQIVND (reference sequence). The CDR3 nucleotides are TGTGCCAGTAGTATCACTAGCGGGTACGACGAGCAGTACTTC. Amino acid sequence: CASSITSGYDEQYF.